This T cell receptor beta chain stems from a study of blood T cell repertoires in COVID-19. Study summary: Both acute and convalescent COVID-19 samples were obtained from the United States, Italy and Spain. In each case, the material was cDNA or gDNA derived from T cells, B-cell-depleted T cells, or PBMCs.

V lost 4 bases to trimming and J lost 6 bases, with 11 bases between them. CDR1 SGHDT and CDR2 YYEEEE come from the germline V gene. The length of the CDR3 is 12 residues. In the authors' workflow: Quantification of nucleated cells was approximated via reference gene primer amplification. Repertoires were generated with immunoSEQ multiplex PCR, while TCRdb's copy carries only in-frame clones and drops some. V, J and clone size derive from that table, while D and trimming were established from the DNA sequence. The sample has 450,000 to 500,000 clones; approximately 85% are singletons. Sequencing input: peripheral blood. The gene calls are TRBV5-6 and TRBJ2-7; possible D gene TRBD1, 5 bases. The TCR comes from a human donor in a cohort sampled during active COVID-19. CDR3 DNA: TGTGCCAGCAGCCTGACAGAAATCGAGCAGTACTTC. It specifies CASSLTEIEQYF.